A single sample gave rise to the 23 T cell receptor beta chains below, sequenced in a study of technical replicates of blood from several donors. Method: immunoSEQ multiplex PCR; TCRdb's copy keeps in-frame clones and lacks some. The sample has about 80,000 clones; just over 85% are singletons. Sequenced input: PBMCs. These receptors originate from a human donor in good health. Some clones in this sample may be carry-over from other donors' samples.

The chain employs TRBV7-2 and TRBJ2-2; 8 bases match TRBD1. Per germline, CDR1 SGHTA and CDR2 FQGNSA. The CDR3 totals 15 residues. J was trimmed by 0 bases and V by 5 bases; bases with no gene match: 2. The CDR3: CASSTDRANTGELFF. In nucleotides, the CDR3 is TGTGCCAGCAGCACGGACAGGGCGAACACCGGGGAGCTGTTTTTT.

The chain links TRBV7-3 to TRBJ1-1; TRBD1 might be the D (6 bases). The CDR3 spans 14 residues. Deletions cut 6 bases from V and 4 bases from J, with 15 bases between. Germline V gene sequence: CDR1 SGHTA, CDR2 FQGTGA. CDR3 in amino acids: CASSQTGSATEAFF. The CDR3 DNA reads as TGTGCCAGCAGTCAAACAGGGTCGGCCACTGAAGCTTTCTTT.

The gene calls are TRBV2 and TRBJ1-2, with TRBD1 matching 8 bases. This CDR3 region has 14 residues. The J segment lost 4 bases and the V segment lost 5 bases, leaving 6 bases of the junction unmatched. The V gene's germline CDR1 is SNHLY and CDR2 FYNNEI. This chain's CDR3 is CASSRGQVAYGYTF. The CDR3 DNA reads TGTGCCAGCAGTAGGGGACAGGTAGCCTATGGCTACACCTTC.

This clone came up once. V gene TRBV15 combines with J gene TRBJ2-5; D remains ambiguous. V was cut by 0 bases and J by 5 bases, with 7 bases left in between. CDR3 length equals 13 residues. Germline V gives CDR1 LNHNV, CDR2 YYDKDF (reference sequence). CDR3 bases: TGTGCCACCAGCAGAGACCTCGCGGAGACCCAGTACTTC. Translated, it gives CATSRDLAETQYF.

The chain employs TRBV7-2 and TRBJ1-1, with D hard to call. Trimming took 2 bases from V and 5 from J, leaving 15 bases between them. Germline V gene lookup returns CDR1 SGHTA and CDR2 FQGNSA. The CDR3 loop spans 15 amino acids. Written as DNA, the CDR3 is TGTGCCAGCAGCTTATACTCACCAGGAGGGACTGAAGCTTTCTTT. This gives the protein CASSLYSPGGTEAFF.

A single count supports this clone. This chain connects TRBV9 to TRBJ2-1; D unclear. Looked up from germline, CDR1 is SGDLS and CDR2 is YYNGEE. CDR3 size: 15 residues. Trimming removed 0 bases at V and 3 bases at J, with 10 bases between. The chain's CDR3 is CASSVGPPGYNEQFF. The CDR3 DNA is TGTGCCAGCAGCGTAGGCCCTCCAGGCTACAATGAGCAGTTCTTC.

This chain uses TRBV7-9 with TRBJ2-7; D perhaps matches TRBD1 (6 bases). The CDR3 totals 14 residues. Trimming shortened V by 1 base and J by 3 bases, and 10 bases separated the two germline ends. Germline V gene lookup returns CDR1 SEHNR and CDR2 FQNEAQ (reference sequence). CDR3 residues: CASSLVGQDYEQYF. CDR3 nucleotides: TGTGCCAGCAGCTTAGTGGGACAAGACTACGAGCAGTACTTC.

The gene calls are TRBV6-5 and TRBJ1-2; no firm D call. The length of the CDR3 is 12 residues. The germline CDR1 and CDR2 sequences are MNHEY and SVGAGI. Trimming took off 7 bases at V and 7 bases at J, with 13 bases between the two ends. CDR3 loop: CASTQRTGGYTF. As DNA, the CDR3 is TGTGCCAGCACGCAGCGTACGGGTGGCTACACCTTC.

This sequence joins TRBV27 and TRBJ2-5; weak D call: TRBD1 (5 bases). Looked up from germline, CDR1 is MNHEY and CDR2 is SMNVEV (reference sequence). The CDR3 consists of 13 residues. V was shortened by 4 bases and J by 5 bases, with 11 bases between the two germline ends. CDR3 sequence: CASSSRVGETQYF. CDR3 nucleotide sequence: TGTGCCAGCAGTTCCAGGGTTGGGGAGACCCAGTACTTC.

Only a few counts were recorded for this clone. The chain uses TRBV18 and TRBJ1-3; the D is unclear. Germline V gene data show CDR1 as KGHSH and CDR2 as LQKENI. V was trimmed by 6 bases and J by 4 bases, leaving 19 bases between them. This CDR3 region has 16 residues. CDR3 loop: CASSQSGRKLGNTIYF. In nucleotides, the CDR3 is TGTGCCAGCTCCCAAAGCGGACGGAAGTTAGGAAACACCATATATTTT.

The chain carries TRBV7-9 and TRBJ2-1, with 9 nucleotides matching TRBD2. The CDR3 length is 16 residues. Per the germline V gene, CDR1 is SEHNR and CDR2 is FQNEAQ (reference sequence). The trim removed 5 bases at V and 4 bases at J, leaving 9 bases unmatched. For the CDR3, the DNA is TGTGCCAGCAGCCACCCTACTAGCGGGCAATACAATGAGCAGTTCTTC. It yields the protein CASSHPTSGQYNEQFF.

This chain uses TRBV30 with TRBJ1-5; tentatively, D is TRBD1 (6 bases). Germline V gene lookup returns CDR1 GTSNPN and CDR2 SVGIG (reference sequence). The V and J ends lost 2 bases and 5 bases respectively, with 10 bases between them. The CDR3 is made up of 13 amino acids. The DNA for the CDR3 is TGTGCCTGGAGTAAAAAGGGGGATCAGCCCCAGCATTTT. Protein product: CAWSKKGDQPQHF.

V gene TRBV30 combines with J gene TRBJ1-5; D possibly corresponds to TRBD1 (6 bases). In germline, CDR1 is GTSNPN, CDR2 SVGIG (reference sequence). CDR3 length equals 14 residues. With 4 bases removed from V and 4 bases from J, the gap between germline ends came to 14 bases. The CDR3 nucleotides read TGTGCCTGGAAAACCGGGACAAGTAATCAGCCCCAGCATTTT. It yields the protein CAWKTGTSNQPQHF.

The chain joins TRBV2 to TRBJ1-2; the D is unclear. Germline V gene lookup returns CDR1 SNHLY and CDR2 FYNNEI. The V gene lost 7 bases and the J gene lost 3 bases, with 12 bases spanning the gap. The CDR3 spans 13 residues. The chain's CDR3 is CASTPTRDYGYTF. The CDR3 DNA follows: TGTGCCAGCACCCCCACTCGGGACTATGGCTACACCTTC.

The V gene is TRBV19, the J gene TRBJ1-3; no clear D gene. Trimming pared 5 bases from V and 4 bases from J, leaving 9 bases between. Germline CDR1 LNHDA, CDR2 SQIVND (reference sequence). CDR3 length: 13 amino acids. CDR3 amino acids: CASSSAEGNTIYF. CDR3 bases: TGTGCCAGTAGTTCCGCGGAAGGAAACACCATATATTTT.

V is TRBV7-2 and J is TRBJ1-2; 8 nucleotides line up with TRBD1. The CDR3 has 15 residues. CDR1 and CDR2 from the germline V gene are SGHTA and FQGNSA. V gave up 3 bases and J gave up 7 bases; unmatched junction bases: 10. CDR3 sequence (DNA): TGTGCCAGCAGCTTTATGCAGGGGGCGCGGGGTGGCTACACCTTC. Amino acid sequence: CASSFMQGARGGYTF.

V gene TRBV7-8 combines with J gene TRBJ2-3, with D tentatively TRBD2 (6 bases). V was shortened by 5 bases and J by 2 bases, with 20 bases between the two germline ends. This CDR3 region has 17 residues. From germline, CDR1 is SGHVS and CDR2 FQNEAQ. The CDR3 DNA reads TGTGCCAGCAGCCCCCTCTTGGGGGGTCCAATCACAGATACGCAGTATTTT. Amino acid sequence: CASSPLLGGPITDTQYF.

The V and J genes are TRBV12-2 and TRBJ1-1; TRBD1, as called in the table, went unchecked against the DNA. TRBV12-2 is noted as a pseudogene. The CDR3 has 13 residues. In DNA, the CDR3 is TGTGCAAGTCGCCTTGGAAAGGGGGCTGAAGCTTTCTTT. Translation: CASRLGKGAEAFF.

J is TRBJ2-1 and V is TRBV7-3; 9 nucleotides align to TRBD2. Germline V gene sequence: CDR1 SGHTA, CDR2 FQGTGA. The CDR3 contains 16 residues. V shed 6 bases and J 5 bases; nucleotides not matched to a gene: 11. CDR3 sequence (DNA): TGTGCCAGCAGTTTACGGTTGGCGGGGGGGCACAATGAGCAGTTCTTC. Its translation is CASSLRLAGGHNEQFF.

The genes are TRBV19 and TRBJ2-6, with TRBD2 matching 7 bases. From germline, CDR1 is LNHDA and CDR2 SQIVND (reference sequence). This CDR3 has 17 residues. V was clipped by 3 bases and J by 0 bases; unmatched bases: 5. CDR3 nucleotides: TGTGCCAGTAGTATGATCCGGGAGGCCTCTGGGGCCAACGTCCTGACTTTC. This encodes CASSMIREASGANVLTF. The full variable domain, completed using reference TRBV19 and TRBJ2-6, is DGGITQSPKYLFRKEGQNVTLSCEQNLNHDAMYWYRQDPGQGLRLIYYSQIVNDFQKGDIAEGYSVSREKKESFPLTVTSAQKNPTAFYLCASSMIREASGANVLTFGAGSRLTVL.

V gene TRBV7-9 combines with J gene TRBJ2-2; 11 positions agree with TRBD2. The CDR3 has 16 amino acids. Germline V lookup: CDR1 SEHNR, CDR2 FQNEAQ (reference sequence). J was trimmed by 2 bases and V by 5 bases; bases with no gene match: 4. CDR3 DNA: TGTGCCAGCAGCCAAAGACTAGCGGGAAACACCGGGGAGCTGTTTTTT. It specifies CASSQRLAGNTGELFF.

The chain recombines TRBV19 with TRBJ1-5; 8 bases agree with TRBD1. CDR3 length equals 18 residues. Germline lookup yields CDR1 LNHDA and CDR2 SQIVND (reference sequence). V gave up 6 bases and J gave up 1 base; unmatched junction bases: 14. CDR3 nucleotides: TGTGCCAGTAGCCCTCCGGGACAGGCCACAAGGAGCAATCAGCCCCAGCATTTT. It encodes CASSPPGQATRSNQPQHF.

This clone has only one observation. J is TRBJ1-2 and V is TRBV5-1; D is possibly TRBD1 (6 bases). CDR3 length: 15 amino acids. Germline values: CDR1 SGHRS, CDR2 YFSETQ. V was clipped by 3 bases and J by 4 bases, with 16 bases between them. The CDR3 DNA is TGCGCCAGCAGCTCTGCCTCTGGACAGACCTATGGCTACACCTTC. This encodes CASSSASGQTYGYTF.